This T cell receptor beta chain is drawn from a study of vaccination and CD4 T cells after COVID-19. The wider study: Convalescent patients were SARS-CoV-2 positive by nasal swab PCR; fewer than 10 mild, one severe.

In regard to this clonotype: Its target is unknown.

Trimming stripped 3 bases from V and 4 bases from J, with 9 bases between. The CDR3 has 13 amino acids. Germline V gene sequence: CDR1 MDHEN, CDR2 SYDVKM. The assay that was used to sequence DNA from cultured CD4+ T cells was the Oncomine TCR Beta short-read assay. Cultured CD4+ T cells were the source of extracted genomic DNA. Each CDR3 protein is one row after TCRdb ran MiXCR on the PCR reads. This table holds about 25,000 distinct CDR3 sequences, about 46% found once. Sample treatment: approximately 9-day PBMC culture with coronavirus spike peptide pools or control peptides (ViraFEST assay). Material for sequencing was CD4+ T cells from blood, cultured in vitro. This clonotype was obtained from a human donor who had recovered from COVID-19. This chain joins TRBV28 and TRBJ1-2; D is possibly TRBD1 (5 bases). CDR3 nucleotides: TGTGCCAGCAGTTTGAACCAGGGCTATGGCTACACCTTC. Protein product: CASSLNQGYGYTF.